This T cell receptor (beta chain) was identified during a study of CD8+ T cells in alopecia areata. For the study at large: Twice a day, 5 to 10 mg of oral tofacitinib was administered to treated patients. Tofacitinib exposure lasted 6 to 18 months, followed by 6 months off drug.

Isolated RNA was reverse transcribed into cDNA used as the sequencing template. The method was immunoSEQ multiplex PCR; TCRdb's version includes in-frame clones alone and lacks a portion of them. The repertoire holds 150,000 or so clones, with about nine tenths as singletons. Alopecia areata patients provided lesional scalp punch biopsies and peripheral blood. This clone was picked up one time. Its antigen is undetermined. Study-level results: Compared with normal scalp, lesional scalp had higher clonality and more expanded CD8+ clones.

Looked up from germline, CDR1 is MNHNS and CDR2 is SASEGT. CDR3 length equals 15 residues. The ends were cut back, 0 bases at V and 1 base at J, with 9 bases in the middle. V is TRBV6-1 and J is TRBJ1-1, with D tentatively TRBD1 (5 bases). Material: CD8+ T cells sorted from blood, obtained at week 0. The receptor was isolated from a human donor with alopecia areata. The CDR3 DNA sequence: TGTGCCAGCAGTGAAGCGATTACAGGGAACACTGAAGCTTTCTTT. This sequence encodes CASSEAITGNTEAFF.